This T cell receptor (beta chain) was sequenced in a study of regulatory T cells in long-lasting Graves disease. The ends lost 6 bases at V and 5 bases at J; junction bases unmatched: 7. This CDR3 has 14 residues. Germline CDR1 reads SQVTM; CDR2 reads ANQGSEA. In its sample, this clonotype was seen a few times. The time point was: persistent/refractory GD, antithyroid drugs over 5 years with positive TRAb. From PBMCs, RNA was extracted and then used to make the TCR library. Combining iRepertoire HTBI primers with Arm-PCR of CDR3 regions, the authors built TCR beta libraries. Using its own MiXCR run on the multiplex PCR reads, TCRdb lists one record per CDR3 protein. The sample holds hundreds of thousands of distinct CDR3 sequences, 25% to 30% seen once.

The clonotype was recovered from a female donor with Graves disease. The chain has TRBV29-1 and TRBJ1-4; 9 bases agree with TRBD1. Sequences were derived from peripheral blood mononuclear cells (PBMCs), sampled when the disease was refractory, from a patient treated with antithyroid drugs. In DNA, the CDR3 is TGCAGCGTCCCCGGGACAGGGAACAATGAAAAACTGTTTTTT. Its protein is CSVPGTGNNEKLFF.